This paragraph reports one TCR beta chain. Its matching antigen is unknown. TCRdb analysed the RT-PCR reads with MiXCR anew, one entry per CDR3 protein. The repertoire has roughly 190,000 distinct CDR3 sequences, about an eighth of them found once; the top ten carry approximately 24%. CDR3 size: 15 residues. Trimming shortened V by 2 bases and J by 1 base, and 10 bases separated the two germline ends. Germline lookup yields CDR1 MRHNA and CDR2 SNTAGT. The data originate from a study of response to subunit inactivated influenza vaccine. Study results and caveats: Only a handful of new T cells, the authors suggested, are recruited with each seasonal influenza vaccination.

This sequence was found in a middle-aged man who received an inactivated influenza vaccine. Sample: CD8+ T cells sorted from PBMCs, taken 4 to 6 days after vaccination. This chain joins TRBV6-4 and TRBJ2-3, with D perhaps TRBD1 or TRBD2 (6 bases each). CDR3 nucleotide sequence: TGTGCCAGCAGTGACGACGGGGGCGGCACAGATACGCAGTATTTT. Its protein product is CASSDDGGGTDTQYF.